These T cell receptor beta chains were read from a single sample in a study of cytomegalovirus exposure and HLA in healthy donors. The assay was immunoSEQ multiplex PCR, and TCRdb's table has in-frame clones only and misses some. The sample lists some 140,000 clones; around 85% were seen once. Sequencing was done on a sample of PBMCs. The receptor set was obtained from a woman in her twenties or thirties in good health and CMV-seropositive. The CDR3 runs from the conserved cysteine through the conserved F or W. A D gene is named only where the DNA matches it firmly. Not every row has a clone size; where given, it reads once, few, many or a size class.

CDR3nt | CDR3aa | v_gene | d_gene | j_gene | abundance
TGTGCCAGCAGTCCCTCGGGGACAGGGGGGAACACTGAAGCTTTCTTT | CASSPSGTGGNTEAFF | TRBV28 | TRBD1 | TRBJ1-1 | .
TGTGCCAGCAGCCTCAGGACAGGGAATGGGGAGACCCAGTACTTC | CASSLRTGNGETQYF | TRBV7-3 | TRBD1 | TRBJ2-5 | .
TGTGCCAGTTCGGGCAGGGGATCTTCTAACGGAGAAGCTTTCTTT | CASSGRGSSNGEAFF | TRBV19 | . | TRBJ1-1 | .
TGTGCCAGCAGTGACAGGATTAACACTGAAGCTTTCTTT | CASSDRINTEAFF | TRBV28 | . | TRBJ1-1 | .
TGTGCCATCGGTGGAGGGGGCGATGAAAAACTGTTTTTT | CAIGGGGDEKLFF | TRBV10-3 | TRBD1 | TRBJ1-4 | .
TGTGCCAGCAGCTTAAGCCCACTCTCCTACAATGAGCAGTTCTTC | CASSLSPLSYNEQFF | TRBV5-5 | . | TRBJ2-1 | once
TGCGCCAGCAGCTGGACCGGGACAGGTGGTGAAAAACTGTTTTTT | CASSWTGTGGEKLFF | TRBV5-1 | TRBD1 | TRBJ1-4 | .
TGCAGTGCTGTTACAACCTACGAGCAGTACTTC | CSAVTTYEQYF | TRBV20-1 | . | TRBJ2-7 | .
TGCGCCAGCAGCTCTCCCGGCGGGAGCCTTCCCTACAATGAGCAGTTCTTC | CASSSPGGSLPYNEQFF | TRBV5-1 | TRBD2 | TRBJ2-1 | .
TGTGCCAGCAGGGTCAGTTCCTATGGCTACACCTTC | CASRVSSYGYTF | TRBV6-5 | . | TRBJ1-2 | .
TGCGCCAGCAGCTTCATGACTAGCGGTGGGGGGGGTTTCTTC | CASSFMTSGGGGFF | TRBV5-1 | TRBD2 | TRBJ2-1 | .
TGCGCCAGCAGCTTGAAGGGTAGCGGGCAGAACACCGGGGAGCTGTTTTTT | CASSLKGSGQNTGELFF | TRBV5-1 | TRBD2 | TRBJ2-2 | .
TGTGCCAGCAGTTTAGTCGAGAGGGCCACTGAAGCTTTCTTT | CASSLVERATEAFF | TRBV27 | . | TRBJ1-1 | .
TGTGCCAGCAGTTACTCGGGGACAGGGAAGGGAGGGAGCTACACCTTC | CASSYSGTGKGGSYTF | TRBV6-6 | TRBD1 | TRBJ1-2 | .
TGTGCCAGCAGCGATCGGGACAGGGCAGAGACCCAGTACTTC | CASSDRDRAETQYF | TRBV6-1 | TRBD1 | TRBJ2-5 | .
TGTACCAGCAGTGTAGGGGGCGAAGCTTACGAGCAGTACTTC | CTSSVGGEAYEQYF | TRBV6-1 | TRBD1 | TRBJ2-7 | .
TGTGCCAGCTCACCAGGGACTAGCGGGGGGTTCTACGAGCAGTACTTC | CASSPGTSGGFYEQYF | TRBV18 | TRBD2 | TRBJ2-7 | .
TGTGCCATCAGACCTCTAGCGGGAGGGCCCAATGAGCAGTTCTTC | CAIRPLAGGPNEQFF | TRBV10-3 | TRBD2 | TRBJ2-1 | .
TGTGCCAGCAGACAGGGCTTAAACACTGAAGCTTTCTTT | CASRQGLNTEAFF | TRBV2 | . | TRBJ1-1 | .
TGCAGCGTTGGTCCGGGGGTAAATCAGCCCCAGCATTTT | CSVGPGVNQPQHF | TRBV29-1 | . | TRBJ1-5 | .
TGCAGCGTTCACCGGGACAGGGGGAGTACTGAAGCTTTCTTT | CSVHRDRGSTEAFF | TRBV29-1 | TRBD1 | TRBJ1-1 | .
TGTGCCAGCACCTTGAGTCAGGGCGTCTTAGAGACCCAGTACTTC | CASTLSQGVLETQYF | TRBV28 | . | TRBJ2-5 | .
TGCGCCAGCAGCCGGGACGCTACAGGGAGTAATGAAAAACTGTTTTTT | CASSRDATGSNEKLFF | TRBV5-1 | . | TRBJ1-4 | .
TGTGCCAGCAGTCCCCCCCCAGGGGGTAGTCAGCCCCAGCATTTT | CASSPPPGGSQPQHF | TRBV28 | TRBD1 | TRBJ1-5 | .
TGCGCCAGCAGCTGGGACAGGGTAATTTACGGGGAGCTGTTTTTT | CASSWDRVIYGELFF | TRBV5-1 | TRBD1 | TRBJ2-2 | .
TGTGCCAGCAGCCCCCAGCTAGCGGGGGGGGGCACCGGGGAGCTGCTTTTT | CASSPQLAGGGTGELLF | TRBV7-7 | TRBD2 | TRBJ2-2 | .
TGTGCCAGTAGCCCGGACTCCTCTGGAAACACCATATATTTT | CASSPDSSGNTIYF | TRBV19 | . | TRBJ1-3 | .
TGCGCCAGCAGCCCCGACCCCGCGGGGAGCAATCAGCCCCAGCATTTT | CASSPDPAGSNQPQHF | TRBV5-1 | . | TRBJ1-5 | .
TGTGCCAGCAGCGGAGGAGGTGGGGGCAGGGACACTGAAGCTTTCTTT | CASSGGGGGRDTEAFF | TRBV9 | . | TRBJ1-1 | .
TGTGCCAGCAGCTTGTCAGGGTATAGCAATCAGCCCCAGCATTTT | CASSLSGYSNQPQHF | TRBV5-6 | . | TRBJ1-5 | .
TGTGCCAGCAGCTTAGCGGGAACCACAGATACGCAGTATTTT | CASSLAGTTDTQYF | TRBV7-3 | . | TRBJ2-3 | .
TGTGCCAGCAGTGAATGGGGGGAAAGAGAAGAGACCCAGTACTTC | CASSEWGEREETQYF | TRBV25-1 | . | TRBJ2-5 | .
TGCGCCAGCACCTCATTGGGACAGGGCACAGATACGCAGTATTTT | CASTSLGQGTDTQYF | TRBV5-1 | TRBD1 | TRBJ2-3 | .